This is a list of T cell receptor beta chains from one sample in a study of T cells after yellow fever vaccination. TCRdb independently ran MiXCR on the 5' RACE reads; one entry per CDR3 protein. The sample holds around 260,000 distinct CDR3 sequences; over 4.5% are singletons and the top ten take less than 3.5%. Specimen: CD4+ T cells sorted from PBMCs, collected on the day of the yellow fever booster vaccination. The source of these receptors is a man aged 18 to 29 who received the YFV17D yellow fever vaccine. Both conserved end residues are part of each CDR3. D genes are given only for firm matches. Clone size appears in some rows only: once, few, many, or a class for an expanded clone.

14 | TRBD1 | TRBJ1-1 | TRBV5-1 | many | TGCGCCAGCAGCTCGGACAGGGCGAACACTGAAGCTTTCTTT | CASSSDRANTEAFF
13 | NA | TRBJ2-3 | TRBV4-3 | NA | TGCGCCAGCAGCCGAGGGGACGCAGATACGCAGTATTTT | CASSRGDADTQYF
15 | NA | TRBJ2-7 | TRBV1 | few | TGCACCAGCAGCCGGACCCGGGACAGAGCCTACGAGCAGTACTTC | CTSSRTRDRAYEQYF
15 | NA | TRBJ1-5 | TRBV5-1 | few | TGCGCCAGCAGCCGCAGTGGGGAACGCAATCAGCCCCAGCATTTT | CASSRSGERNQPQHF
15 | TRBD1 | TRBJ1-1 | TRBV7-2 | NA | TGTGCCAGCAGCTGGAGACAGGGGAAGAACACTGAAGCTTTCTTT | CASSWRQGKNTEAFF
16 | NA | TRBJ2-3 | TRBV7-9 | many | TGTGCCAGCAGCTCCGATGGCAGGGAAGGCACAGATACGCAGTATTTT | CASSSDGREGTDTQYF
14 | NA | TRBJ2-5 | TRBV5-1 | many | TGCGCCAGCAGCTGGATTGACAGCACAGAGACCCAGTACTTC | CASSWIDSTETQYF
13 | NA | TRBJ1-1 | TRBV12-3/TRBV12-4 | NA | TGTGCCAGCAGGTCAGCGGGGACTTTTCAAGCTTTCTTT | CASRSAGTFQAFF
14 | NA | TRBJ1-5 | TRBV30 | few | TGTGCCTGGAGTGTAGGGGGGGGATATCAGCCCCAGCATTTT | CAWSVGGGYQPQHF
13 | TRBD1 | TRBJ1-4 | TRBV7-9 | many | TGTGCCCACAGGGGGGGCATCGGTGAAAAACTGTTTTTT | CAHRGGIGEKLFF
18 | TRBD1 | TRBJ2-7 | TRBV7-2 | NA | TGTGCCAGCAGCCCAAAGACAGGGGGCGGAGTTGGAGACTACGAGCAGTACTTC | CASSPKTGGGVGDYEQYF
16 | NA | TRBJ1-1 | TRBV6-5 | NA | TGTGCCAGCAGTTACTCAATCGGAGAAAGCGGCACTGAAGCTTTCTTT | CASSYSIGESGTEAFF
15 | TRBD1 | TRBJ1-2 | TRBV24-1 | NA | TGTGCCACCAGTGACCCCCGGGACAGTAGCTATGGCTACACCTTC | CATSDPRDSSYGYTF
13 | NA | TRBJ2-1 | TRBV5-1 | few | TGCGCCAGCAGCCCTGGACAGAACAATGAGCAGTTCTTC | CASSPGQNNEQFF
14 | NA | TRBJ1-2 | TRBV11-2 | few | TGTGCCAGCAGCCCCCGGGTCGCATATTATGGCTACACCTTC | CASSPRVAYYGYTF
15 | TRBD1 | TRBJ1-6 | TRBV5-1 | many | TGCGCCAGCAGCTTGGGGGGACAGATAAATTCACCCCTCCACTTT | CASSLGGQINSPLHF
15 | NA | TRBJ2-7 | TRBV15 | NA | TGTGCCACCCCCGTTTCAGGGGGGACCACCTACGAGCAGTACTTC | CATPVSGGTTYEQYF
15 | NA | TRBJ1-1 | TRBV4-3 | NA | TGCGCCAGCAGCCAAGTTCCCGGGGCGAACACTGAAGCTTTCTTT | CASSQVPGANTEAFF
13 | NA | TRBJ2-7 | TRBV7-2 | NA | TGTGCCAGCAGCCCTAGGGTAGGACTCGAGCAGTACTTC | CASSPRVGLEQYF
17 | TRBD1 | TRBJ2-5 | TRBV6-4 | many | TGTGCCAGCAGCCTTCCAGGGGGACAGGTGGCTCGAGAGACCCAGTACTTC | CASSLPGGQVARETQYF
11 | TRBD2 | TRBJ2-1 | TRBV7-2 | NA | TGTGCCAGCGAGGGAGGGAATGAGCAGTTCTTC | CASEGGNEQFF
12 | NA | TRBJ2-4 | TRBV3-1 | few | TGTGCCAGCAGCCCAGCGAGAAACATTCAGTACTTC | CASSPARNIQYF
15 | NA | TRBJ2-1 | TRBV5-1 | few | TGCGCCAGCAGCTTGGGTCAGGGGGGGAACAATGAGCAGTTCTTC | CASSLGQGGNNEQFF
12 | TRBD1 | TRBJ1-2 | TRBV18 | NA | TGTGCCAGCTCATCAGCCCAGGGGGGATACACCTTC | CASSSAQGGYTF
16 | NA | TRBJ1-4 | TRBV9 | NA | TGTGCCAGCAGCGGCCCCCAGGATCTCAGGGGTGAAAAACTGTTTTTT | CASSGPQDLRGEKLFF
13 | NA | TRBJ2-3 | TRBV20-1 | many | TGCAGTGCTGGGCCCCCTAGCACAGATACGCAGTATTTT | CSAGPPSTDTQYF
15 | TRBD1 | TRBJ1-5 | TRBV6-2/TRBV6-3 | few | TGTGCCAGCAGTCAGAGACAGGCGACAGGGTTGACCCAGCATTTT | CASSQRQATGLTQHF
14 | NA | TRBJ2-2 | TRBV20-1 | many | TGCAGTGCTAGACGGGACGGGAACACCGGGGAGCTGTTTTTT | CSARRDGNTGELFF
13 | TRBD2 | TRBJ2-1 | TRBV5-1 | few | TGCGCCAGCAGGCCGGGGGGGGACAATGAGCAGTTCTTC | CASRPGGDNEQFF
12 | NA | TRBJ1-2 | TRBV7-9 | many | TGTGCCAGCAGCGGAGGGAGCTATGGCTACACCTTC | CASSGGSYGYTF
12 | NA | TRBJ2-3 | TRBV5-1 | few | TGCGCCAGCAGCCCTCGACAAGACACGCAGTATTTT | CASSPRQDTQYF
13 | NA | TRBJ2-5 | TRBV7-8 | few | TGTGCCAGCAGCATAGCAGGAAAAGAGACCCAGTACTTC | CASSIAGKETQYF
14 | NA | TRBJ2-1 | TRBV12-3/TRBV12-4 | few | TGTGCCAGCAGTTTCCGGAGGGGGCTCAATGAGCAGTTCTTC | CASSFRRGLNEQFF
12 | NA | TRBJ1-2 | TRBV20-1 | few | TGCAGTGCTAGAGCCGGGGCCTATGGCTACACCTTC | CSARAGAYGYTF
12 | NA | TRBJ2-5 | TRBV20-1 | many | TGCAGTGCTAGTAGTGGTGGGGAGACCCAGTACTTC | CSASSGGETQYF
16 | NA | TRBJ2-5 | TRBV5-1 | many | TGCGCCAGCAGCTTGGCCAGGAGCGGGCCCCAAGAGACCCAGTACTTC | CASSLARSGPQETQYF